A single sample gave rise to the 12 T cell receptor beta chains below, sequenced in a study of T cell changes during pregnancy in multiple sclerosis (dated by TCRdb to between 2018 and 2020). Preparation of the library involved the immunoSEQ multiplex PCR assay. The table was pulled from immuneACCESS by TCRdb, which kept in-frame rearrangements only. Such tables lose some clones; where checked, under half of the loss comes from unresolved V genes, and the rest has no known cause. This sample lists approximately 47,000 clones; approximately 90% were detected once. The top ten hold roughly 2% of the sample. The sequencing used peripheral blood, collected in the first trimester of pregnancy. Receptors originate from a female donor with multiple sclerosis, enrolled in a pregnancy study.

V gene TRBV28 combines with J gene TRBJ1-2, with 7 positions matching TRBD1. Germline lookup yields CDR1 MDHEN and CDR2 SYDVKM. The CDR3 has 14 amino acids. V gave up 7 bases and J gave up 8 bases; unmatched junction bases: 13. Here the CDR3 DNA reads TGTGCCAGCAAGAGGAACAGGGGAAGGGGCGGCTACACCTTC. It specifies CASKRNRGRGGYTF.

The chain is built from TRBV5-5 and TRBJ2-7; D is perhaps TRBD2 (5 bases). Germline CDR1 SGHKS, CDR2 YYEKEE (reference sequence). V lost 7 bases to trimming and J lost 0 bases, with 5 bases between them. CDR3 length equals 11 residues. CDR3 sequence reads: CASGSSYEQYF. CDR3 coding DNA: TGTGCCAGCGGGAGCTCCTACGAGCAGTACTTC. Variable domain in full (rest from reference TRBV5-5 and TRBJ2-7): DAGVTQSPTHLIKTRGQQVTLRCSPISGHKSVSWYQQVLGQGPQFIFQYYEKEERGRGNFPDRFSARQFPNYSSELNVNALLLGDSALYLCASGSSYEQYFGPGTRLTVT.

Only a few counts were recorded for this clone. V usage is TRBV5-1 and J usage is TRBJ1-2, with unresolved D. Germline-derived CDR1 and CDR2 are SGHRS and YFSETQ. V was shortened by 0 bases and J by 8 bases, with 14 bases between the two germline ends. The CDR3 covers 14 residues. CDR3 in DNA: TGCGCCAGCAGCTTGGGTCCCTCCCTCGGGGGCTACACCTTC. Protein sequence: CASSLGPSLGGYTF.

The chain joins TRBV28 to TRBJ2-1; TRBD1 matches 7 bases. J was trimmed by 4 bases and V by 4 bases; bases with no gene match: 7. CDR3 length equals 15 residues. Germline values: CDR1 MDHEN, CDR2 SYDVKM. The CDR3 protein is CASSWRQGFYNEQFF. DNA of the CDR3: TGTGCCAGCAGTTGGAGACAGGGATTTTACAATGAGCAGTTCTTC.

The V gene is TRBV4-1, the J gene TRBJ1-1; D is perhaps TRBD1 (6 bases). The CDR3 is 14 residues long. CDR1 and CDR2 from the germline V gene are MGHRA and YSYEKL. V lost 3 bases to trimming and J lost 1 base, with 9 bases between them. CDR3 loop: CASSQGHWNTEAFF. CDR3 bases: TGCGCCAGCAGCCAGGGACACTGGAACACTGAAGCTTTCTTT.

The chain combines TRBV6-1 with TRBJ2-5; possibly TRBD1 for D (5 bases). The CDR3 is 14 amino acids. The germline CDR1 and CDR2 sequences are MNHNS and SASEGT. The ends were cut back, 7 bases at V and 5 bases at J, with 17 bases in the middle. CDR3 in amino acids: CASMIFRSGETQYF. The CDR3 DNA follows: TGTGCCAGCATGATATTCAGGTCAGGGGAGACCCAGTACTTC.

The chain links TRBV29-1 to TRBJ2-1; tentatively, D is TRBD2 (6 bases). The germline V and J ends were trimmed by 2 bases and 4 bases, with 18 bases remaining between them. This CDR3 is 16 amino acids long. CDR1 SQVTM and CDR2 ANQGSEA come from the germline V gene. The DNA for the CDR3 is TGCAGCGTTGAAAAACTCGGGAGCGGCGCTTACAATGAGCAGTTCTTC. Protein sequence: CSVEKLGSGAYNEQFF.

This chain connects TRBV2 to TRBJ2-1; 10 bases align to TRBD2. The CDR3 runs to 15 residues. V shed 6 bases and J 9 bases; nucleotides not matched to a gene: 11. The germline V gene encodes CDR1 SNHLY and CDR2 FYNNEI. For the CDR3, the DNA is TGTGCCAGCAGAGAGACTAGCGGGTGGGCTTCTGAGCAGTTCTTC. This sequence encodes CASRETSGWASEQFF. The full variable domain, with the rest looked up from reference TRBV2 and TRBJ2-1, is EPEVTQTPSHQVTQMGQEVILRCVPISNHLYFYWYRQILGQKVEFLVSFYNNEISEKSEIFDDQFSVERPDGSNFTLKIRSTKLEDSAMYFCASRETSGWASEQFFGPGTRLTVL.

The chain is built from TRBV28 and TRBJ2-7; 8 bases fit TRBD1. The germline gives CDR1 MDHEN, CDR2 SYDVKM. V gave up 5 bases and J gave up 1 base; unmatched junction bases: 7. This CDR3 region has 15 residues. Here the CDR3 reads CASSLFRQGSYEQYF. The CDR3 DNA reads TGTGCCAGCAGTCTCTTTAGACAGGGGTCCTACGAGCAGTACTTC.

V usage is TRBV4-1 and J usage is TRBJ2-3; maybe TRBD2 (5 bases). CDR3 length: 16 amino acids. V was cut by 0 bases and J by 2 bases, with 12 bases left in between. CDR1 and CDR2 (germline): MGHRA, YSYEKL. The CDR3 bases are TGCGCCAGCAGCCAAGATGCTAGCCCAATCACAGATACGCAGTATTTT. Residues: CASSQDASPITDTQYF.

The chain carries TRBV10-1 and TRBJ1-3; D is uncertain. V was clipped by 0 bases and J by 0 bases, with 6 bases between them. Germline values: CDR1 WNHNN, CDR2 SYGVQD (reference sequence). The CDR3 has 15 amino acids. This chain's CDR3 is CASSESRYSGNTIYF. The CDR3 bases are TGCGCCAGCAGTGAGTCGCGGTACTCTGGAAACACCATATATTTT.

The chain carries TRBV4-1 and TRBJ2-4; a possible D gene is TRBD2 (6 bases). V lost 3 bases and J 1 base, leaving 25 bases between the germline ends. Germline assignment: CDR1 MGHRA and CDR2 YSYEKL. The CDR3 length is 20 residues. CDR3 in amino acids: CASSQAPRLGDYLAKNIQYF. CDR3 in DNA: TGCGCCAGCAGCCAGGCGCCCAGACTAGGCGACTACCTGGCCAAAAACATTCAGTACTTC.